Below are 27 T cell receptor beta chains sequenced from a single sample in a study of Tregs in tolerant kidney transplant recipients. TCRdb's table, derived via immunoSEQ multiplex PCR, lists solely in-frame clones and lacks some. This table has around 75,000 clones, 85% to 90% appearing once. This sample comprised CD4+ T cells from blood, obtained before the transplant. These receptors came from a human donor who received a combined kidney and bone marrow transplant.

The chain is built from TRBV7-8 and TRBJ2-3, with D perhaps matching TRBD2 (7 bases). Germline assignment: CDR1 SGHVS and CDR2 FQNEAQ. CDR3 size: 17 residues. V was cut by 1 base and J by 4 bases, with 18 bases left in between. Here the CDR3 DNA reads TGTGCCAGCAGCTTAGGGATCAGGGGACTACCGGCAGATACGCAGTATTTT. Protein sequence: CASSLGIRGLPADTQYF.

The gene calls are TRBV30 and TRBJ1-4, with D maybe TRBD1 (5 bases). This CDR3 region has 13 residues. Trimming shortened V by 4 bases and J by 8 bases, and 14 bases separated the two germline ends. Germline V lookup: CDR1 GTSNPN, CDR2 SVGIG (reference sequence). The CDR3 loop reads CAWTRDTGEKLFF. The CDR3 DNA reads as TGTGCCTGGACACGCGATACAGGCGAAAAACTGTTTTTT.

The chain joins TRBV4-3 to TRBJ2-5; 9 bases agree with TRBD2. The CDR3 is 16 residues long. V gave up 4 bases and J gave up 1 base; unmatched junction bases: 7. The germline CDR1 and CDR2 sequences are LGHNA and YSLEER. The CDR3: CASSRDQREAQETQYF. CDR3 in DNA: TGCGCCAGCAGCCGCGATCAGCGGGAGGCCCAAGAGACCCAGTACTTC.

The chain uses TRBV7-3 and TRBJ2-2; 15 bases align to TRBD2. This CDR3 is 18 amino acids long. Germline V lookup: CDR1 SGHTA, CDR2 FQGTGA. After removal of 2 bases from V and 3 bases from J, the junction contained 4 bases not matched to a gene. CDR3: CASSLGTSGRMDTGELFF. Here the CDR3 DNA reads TGTGCCAGCAGCTTAGGGACTAGCGGGAGGATGGACACCGGGGAGCTGTTTTTT.

The V and J genes are TRBV29-1 and TRBJ1-1, with TRBD1 matching 10 bases. The J segment lost 5 bases and the V segment lost 4 bases, leaving 4 bases of the junction unmatched. CDR1 SQVTM and CDR2 ANQGSEA come from the germline V gene. The CDR3 sequence is 13 residues long. Written as DNA, the CDR3 is TGCAGCGTTGGGGGGACAGGGGTTACTGAAGCTTTCTTT. Its protein product is CSVGGTGVTEAFF.

This clone was detected only once. The chain has TRBV7-9 and TRBJ1-1; 8 bases fit TRBD1. The CDR3 extends over 15 amino acids. After removal of 6 bases from V and 3 bases from J, the junction contained 9 bases not matched to a gene. The germline gives CDR1 SEHNR, CDR2 FQNEAQ (reference sequence). The CDR3 protein is CASSAGTGSYTEAFF. As DNA, the CDR3 is TGTGCCAGCAGTGCCGGGACAGGATCTTACACTGAAGCTTTCTTT.

V usage is TRBV18 and J usage is TRBJ1-1; 9 nucleotides agree with TRBD1. CDR3 length: 14 amino acids. CDR1 and CDR2 from the germline V gene are KGHSH and LQKENI. V dropped 3 bases and J dropped 5; count of bases not matched to a gene: 4. DNA for the CDR3: TGTGCCAGCTCACCGGGGACAGGGCCGACTGAAGCTTTCTTT. It yields the protein CASSPGTGPTEAFF.

The chain combines TRBV28 with TRBJ1-5; D is perhaps TRBD1 (6 bases). CDR1 is MDHEN, CDR2 SYDVKM, per germline. The CDR3 is 13 amino acids. Trimming took off 6 bases at V and 3 bases at J, with 9 bases between the two ends. CDR3 sequence (DNA): TGTGCCAGCAGACAGGGCATCAATCAGCCCCAGCATTTT. Its translation: CASRQGINQPQHF.

This chain links TRBV7-2 with TRBJ2-3; 7 bases align to TRBD1. CDR1 and CDR2 from the germline V gene are SGHTA and FQGNSA. V shed 0 bases and J 4 bases; nucleotides not matched to a gene: 10. The CDR3 is made up of 17 amino acids. The CDR3 coding sequence is TGTGCCAGCAGCTTAGCCCTACGGAGACAGGGTTCAGATACGCAGTATTTT. Translating it yields CASSLALRRQGSDTQYF.

This rearrangement joins TRBV2 to TRBJ1-2; TRBD1 agrees at 11 bases. V lost 7 bases to trimming and J lost 7 bases; unmatched junction nucleotides: 5. This CDR3 comprises 13 residues. In germline, CDR1 is SNHLY, CDR2 FYNNEI. As DNA, the CDR3 is TGTGCCAGCAAAGGACAGGGGGCCGGTGGCTACACCTTC. The encoded protein is CASKGQGAGGYTF.

This clone was recorded a few times. The chain carries TRBV2 and TRBJ1-1, with 7 bases lining up with TRBD1. Germline CDR1 SNHLY, CDR2 FYNNEI. J gave up 1 base and V 10 bases, and 6 bases lay outside the gene matches. The CDR3 consists of 13 residues. CDR3 nucleotide sequence: TGTGCCACCCGACAGGGATGGAACACTGAAGCTTTCTTT. Protein sequence: CATRQGWNTEAFF.

This sequence joins TRBV28 and TRBJ1-3; a possible D gene is TRBD1 (6 bases). The CDR3 contains 17 residues. Germline V gene sequence: CDR1 MDHEN, CDR2 SYDVKM. Trimming removed 5 bases at V and 3 bases at J, with 20 bases between. CDR3 loop: CASSPSFGGGLGNTIYF. DNA of the CDR3: TGTGCCAGCAGTCCCAGTTTTGGCGGGGGGCTTGGAAACACCATATATTTT.

V usage is TRBV25-1 and J usage is TRBJ2-7; D is undetermined. This CDR3 comprises 11 residues. The germline V gene has CDR1 MGHDK and CDR2 SYGVNS. V was trimmed by 6 bases and J by 3 bases, leaving 6 bases between them. CDR3 loop: CASRRNYEQYF. CDR3 in DNA: TGTGCCAGCAGGCGGAACTACGAGCAGTACTTC.

This chain uses TRBV30 with TRBJ1-3; 7 bases fit TRBD1. The junction had 11 bases not matched to a gene; V was cut back by 6 bases and J by 3 bases. The CDR3 extends over 15 amino acids. CDR1 is GTSNPN and CDR2 is SVGIG in the germline V gene (reference sequence). DNA of the CDR3: TGTGCCTGTACCATTGAGGGGGCGCATGGAAACACCATATATTTT. Translation gives CACTIEGAHGNTIYF.

The chain is built from TRBV5-6 and TRBJ2-1; TRBD2 aligns across 10 bases. The CDR3 length is 15 residues. Germline V CDR1 and CDR2: SGHDT, YYEEEE. The V segment lost 3 bases and the J segment 4 bases; nucleotides outside the gene matches: 4. CDR3 amino acids: CASSSPGLAYNEQFF. The CDR3 bases are TGTGCCAGCAGCTCCCCGGGACTAGCGTACAATGAGCAGTTCTTC.

The chain uses TRBV7-3 and TRBJ2-1; 8 bases map to TRBD2. The CDR3 totals 15 residues. The germline CDR1 and CDR2 sequences are SGHTA and FQGTGA. V lost 3 bases to trimming and J lost 8 bases; unmatched junction nucleotides: 9. CDR3: CASSFGTRAFHEQFF. For the CDR3, the DNA is TGTGCCAGCAGCTTCGGGACTAGGGCATTCCATGAGCAGTTCTTC. Full variable domain (rest looked up from reference TRBV7-3 and TRBJ2-1): GAGVSQTPSNKVTEKGKYVELRCDPISGHTALYWYRQSLGQGPEFLIYFQGTGAADDSGLPNDRFFAVRPEGSVSTLKIQRTERGDSAVYLCASSFGTRAFHEQFFGPGTRLTVL.

The chain joins TRBV4-3 to TRBJ2-1, with 10 positions matching TRBD2. The V segment lost 4 bases and the J segment 0 bases; nucleotides outside the gene matches: 9. The germline CDR1 and CDR2 sequences are LGHNA and YSLEER. The CDR3 extends over 18 amino acids. The CDR3 here is CASSPGGSGRPSYNEQFF. CDR3 in DNA: TGCGCCAGCAGCCCCGGAGGTAGCGGGAGGCCCTCCTACAATGAGCAGTTCTTC.

The table lists this clone with a count of one. The chain has TRBV4-2 and TRBJ2-3, with 8 bases matching TRBD1. Losses at the gene ends were 2 bases for V and 5 bases for J; bases not matched to a gene: 6. CDR1 and CDR2 (germline): LGHNA, YNFKEQ. The CDR3 covers 15 residues. The CDR3 here is CASSQSSQGGDTQYF. The CDR3 DNA reads as TGTGCCAGCAGCCAATCCTCACAGGGGGGAGATACGCAGTATTTT.

The J gene is TRBJ2-1, the V gene TRBV5-1; 12 bases align to TRBD2. Germline loops: CDR1 SGHRS, CDR2 YFSETQ. The CDR3 is 15 residues long. J lost 7 bases, V lost 3 bases, and 5 bases had no gene match. CDR3 sequence reads: CASSYWTSGTNEQFF. The CDR3 DNA reads TGCGCCAGCAGCTACTGGACTAGCGGGACGAATGAGCAGTTCTTC.

This CDR3 is CAWSTPQGTNEKLFF. The CDR3 DNA is TGTGCCTGGAGTACCCCACAGGGGACTAATGAAAAACTGTTTTTT. The chain employs TRBV30 and TRBJ1-4, with TRBD1 identical over 7 bases. Germline V gene lookup returns CDR1 GTSNPN and CDR2 SVGIG (reference sequence). This CDR3 region has 15 residues. The V gene end was trimmed by 2 bases and the J gene end by 2 bases; junction bases not matched to a gene: 5.

The chain combines TRBV5-4 with TRBJ1-2, with TRBD1 matching 7 bases. The CDR3 has 14 amino acids. With 3 bases clipped from V and 7 bases from J, the junction kept 9 bases outside the gene matches. Germline V lookup: CDR1 SGHNT, CDR2 YYREEE (reference sequence). The CDR3 loop is CASSSTSTGFGYTF. The CDR3 coding sequence is TGTGCCAGCAGCTCCACGTCGACAGGGTTTGGCTACACCTTC.

The chain employs TRBV19 and TRBJ2-1; D is ambiguous. Trimming took 4 bases from V and 3 from J, leaving 7 bases between them. CDR1 and CDR2 from the germline V gene are LNHDA and SQIVND (reference sequence). The CDR3 is made up of 13 amino acids. The CDR3 DNA is TGTGCCAGTAGTAGAGCAGGCTACAATGAGCAGTTCTTC. Translated, it gives CASSRAGYNEQFF.

The rearrangement links TRBV19 to TRBJ1-5; 7 bases are shared with TRBD1. From germline, CDR1 is LNHDA and CDR2 SQIVND (reference sequence). V trimming: 6 bases; J trimming: 0 bases; junction bases outside the gene matches: 5. The CDR3 runs 15 residues. CDR3 protein: CASRRQGDSNQPQHF. The CDR3 nucleotides read TGTGCCAGTAGGAGACAGGGCGATAGCAATCAGCCCCAGCATTTT.

In this sample, this clone turned up a few times. V is TRBV7-2 and J is TRBJ2-7; TRBD2 agrees at 9 bases. Germline V gene sequence: CDR1 SGHTA, CDR2 FQGNSA. This CDR3 comprises 14 residues. Trimming at V came to 1 base and at J to 7 bases, leaving 5 bases not matched to a gene. CDR3 protein: CASSLGGRAREQYF. The CDR3 region has the DNA TGTGCCAGCAGCTTAGGCGGGAGGGCCCGTGAGCAGTACTTC.

The chain links TRBV7-2 to TRBJ1-2, with D possibly being TRBD1 (6 bases). The V gene lost 5 bases and the J gene lost 4 bases, with 17 bases spanning the gap. Germline loops: CDR1 SGHTA, CDR2 FQGNSA. The length of the CDR3 is 15 residues. The CDR3 DNA reads TGTGCCAGCAGCCCATACAGGGTAGATGGCTATGGCTACACCTTC. Translated, it gives CASSPYRVDGYGYTF.

Comment on this clone: Other nucleotide sequences from this sample produce the same CDR3. This chain joins TRBV28 and TRBJ2-7; D gene ambiguous. Looked up from germline, CDR1 is MDHEN and CDR2 is SYDVKM. The CDR3 runs to 12 residues. Trimming removed 4 bases from V and 4 bases from J, with 8 bases in between. CDR3 in amino acids: CASSSTDYEQYF. DNA for the CDR3: TGTGCCAGCAGTTCCACAGATTACGAGCAGTACTTC.

A single count supports this clone. The CDR3 loop reads CASSSTSGGYNEQFF. The CDR3 nucleotides read TGCGCCAGCAGCTCGACTAGCGGGGGATACAATGAGCAGTTCTTC. This chain uses TRBV5-1 with TRBJ2-1; 12 positions match TRBD2. The CDR3 has 15 amino acids. CDR1 and CDR2 from the germline V gene are SGHRS and YFSETQ. With 3 bases clipped from V and 4 bases from J, the junction kept 2 bases outside the gene matches.